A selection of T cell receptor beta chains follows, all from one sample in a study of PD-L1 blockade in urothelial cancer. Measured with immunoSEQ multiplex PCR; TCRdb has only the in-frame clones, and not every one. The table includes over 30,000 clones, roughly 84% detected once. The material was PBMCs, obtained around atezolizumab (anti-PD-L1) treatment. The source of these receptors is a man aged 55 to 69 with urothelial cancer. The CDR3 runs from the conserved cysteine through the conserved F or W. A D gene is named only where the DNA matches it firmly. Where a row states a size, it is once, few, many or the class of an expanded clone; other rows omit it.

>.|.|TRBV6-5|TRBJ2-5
TGTGCCAGCAGTCCGTTCGGGAGTTTGGAGACCCAGTACTTC
CASSPFGSLETQYF
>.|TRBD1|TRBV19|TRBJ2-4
TGTGCCAGTAGTATAGATACAGGGGTCAAAAACATTCAGTACTTC
CASSIDTGVKNIQYF
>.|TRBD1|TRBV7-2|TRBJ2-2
TGTGCCAGCAGCTTTTGGACAGGGACCACCGGGGAGCTGTTTTTT
CASSFWTGTTGELFF
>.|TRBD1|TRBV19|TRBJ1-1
TGTGCCGTACCTAGGGGGCTAAGGTTCACTGAAGCTTTCTTT
CAVPRGLRFTEAFF
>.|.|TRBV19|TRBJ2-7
TGTGCCAGTAGTATAGAGGGGACTCCCTACGAGCAGTACTTC
CASSIEGTPYEQYF
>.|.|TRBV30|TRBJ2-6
TGTGCCCGGAGCAGGGGAACTGGGGCCAACGTCCTGACTTTC
CARSRGTGANVLTF
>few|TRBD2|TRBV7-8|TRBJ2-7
TGTGCCAGCAGCTTAGGAAGATGGACTAGCGGCTCCTACGAGCAGTACTTC
CASSLGRWTSGSYEQYF
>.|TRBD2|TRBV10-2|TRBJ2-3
TGCGCCAGCCACACGGGGGGAGGCACAGATACGCAGTATTTT
CASHTGGGTDTQYF
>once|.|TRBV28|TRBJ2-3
TGTGCCAGCAGTTCCTTGACAGATACGCAGTATTTT
CASSSLTDTQYF
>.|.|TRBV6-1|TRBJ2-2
TGTGCCAGCAGAGCATACAGGAACACCGGGGAGCTGTTTTTT
CASRAYRNTGELFF
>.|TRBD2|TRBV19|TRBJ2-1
TGTGCCAGTAGTGGACTAGCGGGAGCTCATGAGCAGTTCTTC
CASSGLAGAHEQFF
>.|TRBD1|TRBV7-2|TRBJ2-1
TGTGCCAGCAGCTTAGCCAGGGGGCGCTCCTACAATGAGCAGTTCTTC
CASSLARGRSYNEQFF
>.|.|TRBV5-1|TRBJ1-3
TGCGCCAGCAGCTGGGCAGGGGTTGCTGGAAACACCATATATTTT
CASSWAGVAGNTIYF
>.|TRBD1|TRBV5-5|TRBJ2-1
TGTGCCAGCAGCTTGCTAGGGGCAGGGGGCACCTACAATGAGCAGTTCTTC
CASSLLGAGGTYNEQFF
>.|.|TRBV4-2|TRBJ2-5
TGTGCCAGCAGCCAAGAACGGGACTCCCAAGAGACCCAGTACTTC
CASSQERDSQETQYF
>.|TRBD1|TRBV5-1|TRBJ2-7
TGCGCCAGCAGCTTGGAAAGGGGGGACAGGGGTTTTTTTTCCTACGAGCAGTACTTC
CASSLERGDRGFFSYEQYF
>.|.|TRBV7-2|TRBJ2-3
TGTGCCAGCAGCCCCTCCGGCACAGATACGCAGTATTTT
CASSPSGTDTQYF
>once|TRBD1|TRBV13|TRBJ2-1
TGTGCCAGCTCATGGGGACAGGGGATCAATGAGCAGTTCTTC
CASSWGQGINEQFF
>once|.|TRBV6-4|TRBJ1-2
TGTGCCAGCAGCACCGGACTGGGTGGCTACACCTTC
CASSTGLGGYTF
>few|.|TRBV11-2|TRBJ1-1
TGTGCCAGCAGCTTGTTTACAAGGAACACTGAAGCTTTCTTT
CASSLFTRNTEAFF
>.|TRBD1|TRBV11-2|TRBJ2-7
TGTGCCAGCAGCTTAGGTGTGACAGGGGACGCGAAGTACTTC
CASSLGVTGDAKYF
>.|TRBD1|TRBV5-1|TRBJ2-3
TGCGCCAGCAGCCCCCTAGGGACAGGTAGTATGAGGGTCACAGATACGCAGTATTTT
CASSPLGTGSMRVTDTQYF
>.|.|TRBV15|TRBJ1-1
TGTGCCACCAGCAGGGATGGACAGACCAACACTGAAGCTTTCTTT
CATSRDGQTNTEAFF
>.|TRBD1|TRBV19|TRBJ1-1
TGTGCCAGTAGTCTTTCCGGGACAGGGTTTGACACTGAAGCTTTCTTT
CASSLSGTGFDTEAFF
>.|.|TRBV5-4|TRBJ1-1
TGTGCCAGCAGCTTGGCGACATTTAACACTGAAGCTTTCTTT
CASSLATFNTEAFF
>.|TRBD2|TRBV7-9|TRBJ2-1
TGTGCCAGCAAAGGGCGGGAGGGGACCCATGAGCAGTTCTTC
CASKGREGTHEQFF
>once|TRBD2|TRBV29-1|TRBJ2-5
TGCAGCGTTGACGGACTAGCGGGAGGGGCGGAGACCCAGTACTTC
CSVDGLAGGAETQYF
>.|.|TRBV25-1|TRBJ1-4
TGTGCCAGCAGTGCCGGGGGGGGGCCAAATGAAAAACTGTTTTTT
CASSAGGGPNEKLFF
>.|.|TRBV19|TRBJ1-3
TGTGCCAGTAGCCGCGACGGACTGACTGGAAACACCATATATTTT
CASSRDGLTGNTIYF
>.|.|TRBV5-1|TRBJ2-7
TGCGCCAGCAGCTTGAGCGAAGGCTACGAGCAGTACTTC
CASSLSEGYEQYF
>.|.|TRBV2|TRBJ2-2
TGTGCCAGCATATACAGCCCGTCCACCGGGGAGCTGTTTTTT
CASIYSPSTGELFF
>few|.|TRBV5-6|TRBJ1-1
TGTGCCAGCAGCTTGTATCGAGTCACTGAAGCTTTCTTT
CASSLYRVTEAFF
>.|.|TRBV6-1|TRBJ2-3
TGTGCCAGCAGTGAGGGAACGGGGATTACAGATACGCAGTATTTT
CASSEGTGITDTQYF
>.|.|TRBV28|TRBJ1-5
TGTGCCAGCATTAACAGGTCTGGGCGCAATCAGCCCCAGCATTTT
CASINRSGRNQPQHF
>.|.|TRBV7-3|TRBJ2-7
TGTGCCAGCAGCTTCGGAACGGGCTACGAGCAGTACTTC
CASSFGTGYEQYF
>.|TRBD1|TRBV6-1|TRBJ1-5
TGTGCCAGCAGCCCAGGGGGCTTTAAGGGACAGCCCCAGCATTTT
CASSPGGFKGQPQHF
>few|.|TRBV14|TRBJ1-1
TGTGCCAGCAGCCGCCCAGGGCTCGGCACTGAAGCTTTCTTT
CASSRPGLGTEAFF
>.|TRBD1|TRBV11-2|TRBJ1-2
TGTGCCAGCAGCGGATACAGGGGTGCTAACTATGGCTACACCTTC
CASSGYRGANYGYTF
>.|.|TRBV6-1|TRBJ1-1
TGTGCCAGCATCCCCCCGGGGATCACTGAAGCTTTCTTT
CASIPPGITEAFF
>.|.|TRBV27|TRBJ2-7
TGTGCCAGCAGTTTATCTTATTCAGGGGCGTACGAGCAGTACTTC
CASSLSYSGAYEQYF
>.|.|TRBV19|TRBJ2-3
TGTGCCAGTAGTGTCCGAGTCACAGATACGCAGTATTTT
CASSVRVTDTQYF
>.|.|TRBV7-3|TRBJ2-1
TGTGCCAGCAGCTTAATGACGTCGGGATGGAATGAGCAGTTCTTC
CASSLMTSGWNEQFF
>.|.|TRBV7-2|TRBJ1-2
TGTGCCAGCAGCTTAGCCGCAGGGCAATCGGGAGGTTATGGCTACACCTTC
CASSLAAGQSGGYGYTF
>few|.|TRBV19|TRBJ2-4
TGTGCCAGTAGTACCTCCTGGAGGCCCAGTAACATTCAGTACTTC
CASSTSWRPSNIQYF
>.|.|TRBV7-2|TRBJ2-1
TGTGCCAGCAGCTTAGCCGTGAGTAGCCACAATGAGCAGTTCTTC
CASSLAVSSHNEQFF
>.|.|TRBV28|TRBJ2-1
TGTGCCAGCAGTTTATTAGCGGCGAGCTCCTACAATGAGCAGTTCTTC
CASSLLAASSYNEQFF
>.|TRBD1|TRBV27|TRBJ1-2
TGTGCCAGCAGCCCGGACAGGAGGAGCTATGGCTACACCTTC
CASSPDRRSYGYTF
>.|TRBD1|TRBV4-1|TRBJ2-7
TGCGCCAGCAGCCAAGAGACAGGGTACCCCTACGAGCAGTACTTC
CASSQETGYPYEQYF
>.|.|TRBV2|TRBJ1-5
TGTGCCAGCAGTGCAGGGCAGCCCAATCAGCCCCAGCATTTT
CASSAGQPNQPQHF
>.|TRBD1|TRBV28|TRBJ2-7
TGTGCCAGCAGTTTTTCAGGACAGGGGAACTACGAGCAGTACTTC
CASSFSGQGNYEQYF
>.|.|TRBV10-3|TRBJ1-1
TGTGCCATCAGTGGACAGGTCCTGGGGACTGAAGCTTTCTTT
CAISGQVLGTEAFF
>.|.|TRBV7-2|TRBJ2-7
TGTGCCAGCACCCGCGGGACAGCTACTATGTGGAGCGAGCAGTACTTC
CASTRGTATMWSEQYF
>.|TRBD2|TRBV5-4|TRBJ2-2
TGTGCCAGCAGCTTGCGGGGGGCGAACACCGGGGAGCTGTTTTTT
CASSLRGANTGELFF
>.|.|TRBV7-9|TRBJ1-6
TGTGCCAGCAGCCATGGACAGAATTCACCCCTCCACTTT
CASSHGQNSPLHF
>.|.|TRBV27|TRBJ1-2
TGTGCCAGCAGTTTATCGCCCAGCGGGCTGGGCAACTATGGCTACACCTTC
CASSLSPSGLGNYGYTF
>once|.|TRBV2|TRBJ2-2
TGTGCCACCCCTAGGTCGAACACCGGGGAGCTGTTTTTT
CATPRSNTGELFF
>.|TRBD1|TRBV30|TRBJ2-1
TGTGCCTGGAGTGCGGGACAGTCCTACAATGAGCAGTTCTTC
CAWSAGQSYNEQFF
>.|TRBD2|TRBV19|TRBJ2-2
TGTGCCAGTAGTCTAGCGGGAGTATTACCCGGGGAGCTGTTTTTT
CASSLAGVLPGELFF
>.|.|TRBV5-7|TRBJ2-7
TGTGCCAGCAGCCTGGACCCGGTGGAGCAGTACTTC
CASSLDPVEQYF